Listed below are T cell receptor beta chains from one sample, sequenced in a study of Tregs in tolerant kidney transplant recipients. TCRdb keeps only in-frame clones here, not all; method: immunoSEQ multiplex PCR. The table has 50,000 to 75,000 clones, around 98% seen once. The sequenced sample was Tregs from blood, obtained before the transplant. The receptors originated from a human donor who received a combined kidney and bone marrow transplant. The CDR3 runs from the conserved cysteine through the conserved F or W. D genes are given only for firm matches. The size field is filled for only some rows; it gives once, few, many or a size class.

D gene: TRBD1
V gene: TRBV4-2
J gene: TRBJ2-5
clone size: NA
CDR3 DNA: TGTGCCAGCAGCCAAGTCAGGGGGCGAGAGACCCAGTACTTC
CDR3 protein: CASSQVRGRETQYF

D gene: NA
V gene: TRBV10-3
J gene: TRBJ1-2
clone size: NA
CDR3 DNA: TGTGCCATCACGGACAGATATGGCTACACCTTC
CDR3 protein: CAITDRYGYTF

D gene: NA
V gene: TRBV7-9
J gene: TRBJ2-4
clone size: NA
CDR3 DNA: TGTGCCAGCAGCTTCGACAGCGGGATTCAGTACTTC
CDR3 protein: CASSFDSGIQYF

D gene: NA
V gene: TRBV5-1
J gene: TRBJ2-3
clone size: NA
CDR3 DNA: TGCGCCAGCAGCGGTACGACAGGCACAGATACGCAGTATTTT
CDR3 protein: CASSGTTGTDTQYF

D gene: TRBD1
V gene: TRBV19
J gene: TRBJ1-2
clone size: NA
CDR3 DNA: TGTGCCAGTAGGACGACAGGGGAGCATGGCTACACCTTC
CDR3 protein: CASRTTGEHGYTF

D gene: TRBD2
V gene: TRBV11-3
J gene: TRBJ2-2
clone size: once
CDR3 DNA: TGTGCCAGCAGCTTAGCTCTAGCGGACACCGGGGAGCTGTTTTTT
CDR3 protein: CASSLALADTGELFF

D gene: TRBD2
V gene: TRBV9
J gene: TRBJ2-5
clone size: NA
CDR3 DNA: TGTGCCAGCAGCGGTACTAGCGGGAGTGGAGAGACCCAGTACTTC
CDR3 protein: CASSGTSGSGETQYF

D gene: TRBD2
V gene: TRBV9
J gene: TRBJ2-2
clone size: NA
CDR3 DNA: TGTGCCAGCACCCCCGGGACTAGCGGGGGATGGGACACCGGGGAGCTGTTTTTT
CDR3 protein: CASTPGTSGGWDTGELFF

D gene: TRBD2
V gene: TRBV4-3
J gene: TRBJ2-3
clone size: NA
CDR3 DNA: TGCGCCAGCAGCGCGGGACTACCTTCGGTTACGCAGTATTTT
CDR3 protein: CASSAGLPSVTQYF

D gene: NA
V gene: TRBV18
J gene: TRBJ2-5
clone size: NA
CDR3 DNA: TGTGCCAGCTCACAAACTTGGTCACCCTTAGAACTCCAAGAGACCCAGTACTTC
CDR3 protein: CASSQTWSPLELQETQYF

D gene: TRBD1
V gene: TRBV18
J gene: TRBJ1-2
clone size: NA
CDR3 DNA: TGTGCCAGCTCACCCGGCACAGGGGACAACTATGGCTACACCTTC
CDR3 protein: CASSPGTGDNYGYTF

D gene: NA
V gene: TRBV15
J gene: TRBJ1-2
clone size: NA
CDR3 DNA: TGTGCCACCAGGGGGCCGGCTCATGGCTACACCTTC
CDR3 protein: CATRGPAHGYTF

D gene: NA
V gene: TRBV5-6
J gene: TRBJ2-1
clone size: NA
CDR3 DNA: TGTGCCAGCAGCTTGGAGGCCGCGGGACTGGGTGAGCAGTTCTTC
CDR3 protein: CASSLEAAGLGEQFF

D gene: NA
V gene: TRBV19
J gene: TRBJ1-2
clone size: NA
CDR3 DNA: TGTGCCAGTAGTACAACCTCCAGGAACTACTATGGCTACACCTTC
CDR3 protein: CASSTTSRNYYGYTF

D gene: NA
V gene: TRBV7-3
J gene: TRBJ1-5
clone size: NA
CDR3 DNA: TGTGCCAGCAGCCGAGCGGGGAGGGATCAGCCCCAGCATTTT
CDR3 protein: CASSRAGRDQPQHF

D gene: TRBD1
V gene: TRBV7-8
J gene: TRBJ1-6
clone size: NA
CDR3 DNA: TGTGCCAGCAGCCGGACAGGGGGCGATAATTCACCCCTCCACTTT
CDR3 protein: CASSRTGGDNSPLHF

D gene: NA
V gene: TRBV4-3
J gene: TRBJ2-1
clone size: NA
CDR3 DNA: TGCGCCAGCAGCCAAGAGCTAGCCCAGGGGTGGTACAATGAGCAGTTCTTC
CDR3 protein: CASSQELAQGWYNEQFF

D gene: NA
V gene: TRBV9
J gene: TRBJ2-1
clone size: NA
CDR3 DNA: TGTGCCAGCAGCGTATTCAACAATGAGCAGTTCTTC
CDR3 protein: CASSVFNNEQFF

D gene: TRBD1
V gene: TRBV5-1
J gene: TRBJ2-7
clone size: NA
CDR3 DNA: TGCGCCAGCAGCTGGGGACAGATAGTCTACGAGCAGTACTTC
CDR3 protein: CASSWGQIVYEQYF

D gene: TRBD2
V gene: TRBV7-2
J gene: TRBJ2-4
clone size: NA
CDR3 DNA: TGTGCCAGCAGCTTGCTAGCGGGACGGAACATTCAGTACTTC
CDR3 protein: CASSLLAGRNIQYF

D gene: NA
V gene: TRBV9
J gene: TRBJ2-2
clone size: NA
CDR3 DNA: TGTGCCAGCAGCGTAGTAGAGGGGGGGCCGCACACCGGGGAGCTGTTTTTT
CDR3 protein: CASSVVEGGPHTGELFF

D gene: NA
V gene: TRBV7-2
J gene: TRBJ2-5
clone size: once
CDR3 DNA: TGTGCCAGCAGCCCATTTCCGGGACTAGAGACCCAGTACTTC
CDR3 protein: CASSPFPGLETQYF

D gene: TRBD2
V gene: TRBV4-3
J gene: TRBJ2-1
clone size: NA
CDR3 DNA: TGCGCCAGCAGCCAAGGCCGGCCGGGACGCCGGACTAGCGGGAAATACAATGAGCAGTTCTTC
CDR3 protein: CASSQGRPGRRTSGKYNEQFF

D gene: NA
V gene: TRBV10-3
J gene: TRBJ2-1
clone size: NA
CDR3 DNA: TGTGCCACCTCCCCGGGACAATACAATGAGCAGTTCTTC
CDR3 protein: CATSPGQYNEQFF

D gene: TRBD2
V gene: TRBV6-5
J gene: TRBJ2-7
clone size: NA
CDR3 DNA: TGTGCCAGCAACAAGGGACTAGCGGGAGTCTACGAGCAGTACTTC
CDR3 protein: CASNKGLAGVYEQYF

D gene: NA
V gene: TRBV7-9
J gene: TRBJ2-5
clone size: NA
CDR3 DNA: TGTGCCAGCAGCTTCGGTACAGAGACCCAGTACTTC
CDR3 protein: CASSFGTETQYF

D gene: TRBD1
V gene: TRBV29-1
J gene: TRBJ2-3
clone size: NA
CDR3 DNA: TGCAGCGTTAAACCGGGACAGACTACAGATACGCAGTATTTT
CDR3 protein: CSVKPGQTTDTQYF

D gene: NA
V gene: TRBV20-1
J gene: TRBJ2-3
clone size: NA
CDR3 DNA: TGCAGTGCGGGGGGTGTTCGGGCGCAGTATTTT
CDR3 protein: CSAGGVRAQYF

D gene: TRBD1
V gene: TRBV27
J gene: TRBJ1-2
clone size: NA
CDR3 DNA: TGTGCCAGCAAACCGGCGGGGACAGGGGGCATCTATGGCTACACCTTC
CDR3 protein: CASKPAGTGGIYGYTF

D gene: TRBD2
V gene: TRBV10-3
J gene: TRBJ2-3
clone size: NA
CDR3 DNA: TGTGCCATCCGAGGAGCGGGAGGACATCAAAGCACAGATACGCAGTATTTT
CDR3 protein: CAIRGAGGHQSTDTQYF

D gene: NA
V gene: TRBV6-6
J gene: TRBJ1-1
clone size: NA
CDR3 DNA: TGTGCCAGCAGTCGCACCGGGGGGACTGAAGCTTTCTTT
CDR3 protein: CASSRTGGTEAFF

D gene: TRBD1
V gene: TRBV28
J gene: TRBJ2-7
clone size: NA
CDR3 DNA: TGTGCCAGCAGTAGACCGGGACAGGGGTCCTACGAGCAGTACTTC
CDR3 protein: CASSRPGQGSYEQYF

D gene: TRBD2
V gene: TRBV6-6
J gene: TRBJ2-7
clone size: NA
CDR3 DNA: TGTGCCAGCAGTTACTCGAGTAGCGGGGCACTCGACGAGCAGTACTTC
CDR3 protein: CASSYSSSGALDEQYF

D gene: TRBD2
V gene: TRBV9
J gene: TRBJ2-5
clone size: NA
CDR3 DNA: TGTGCCAGCAGCATCTCCGGGACTAGAAACACGATGGAGACCCAGTACTTC
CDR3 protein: CASSISGTRNTMETQYF

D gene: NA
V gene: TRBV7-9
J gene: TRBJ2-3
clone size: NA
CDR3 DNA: TGTGCCAGCAGCCGGTTGCAGGGGTTCACAGATACGCAGTATTTT
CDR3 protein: CASSRLQGFTDTQYF

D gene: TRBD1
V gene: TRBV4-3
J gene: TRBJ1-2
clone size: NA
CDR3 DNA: TGCGCCAGCACGCCAAGGGTAGGAACAGGGGGCTATGGCTACACCTTC
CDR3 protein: CASTPRVGTGGYGYTF

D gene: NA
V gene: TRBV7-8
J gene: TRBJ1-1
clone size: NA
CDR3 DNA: TGTGCCAGCAGCTTAGCGTGGGTGACAGAAAGAATCACTGAAGCTTTCTTT
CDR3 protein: CASSLAWVTERITEAFF

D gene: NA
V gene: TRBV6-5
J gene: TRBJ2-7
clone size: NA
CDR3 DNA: TGTGCCAGCAGTCTCCGGGGCGAGCAGTACTTC
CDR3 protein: CASSLRGEQYF

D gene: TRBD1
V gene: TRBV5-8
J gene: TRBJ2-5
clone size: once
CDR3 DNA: TGTGCCAGCAGCTTGGGGACAGGTCAAGGGGAGACCCAGTACTTC
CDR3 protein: CASSLGTGQGETQYF

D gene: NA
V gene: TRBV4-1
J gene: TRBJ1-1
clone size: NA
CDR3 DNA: TGCGCCAGCAGCCAAAATGACAATTTGAACACTGAAGCTTTCTTT
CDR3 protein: CASSQNDNLNTEAFF

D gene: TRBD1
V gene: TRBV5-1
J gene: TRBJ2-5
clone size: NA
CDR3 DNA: TGCGCCAGCAGCTGGCCGGGACAGGCGCCCCAAGAGACCCAGTACTTC
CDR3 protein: CASSWPGQAPQETQYF

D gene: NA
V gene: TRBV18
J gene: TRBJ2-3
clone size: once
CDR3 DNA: TGTGCCAGCTCGGCGCCCCGACAGAAAACGCAGTATTTT
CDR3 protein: CASSAPRQKTQYF

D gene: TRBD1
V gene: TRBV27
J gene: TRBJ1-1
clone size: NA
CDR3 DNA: TGTGCCAGCACCTTCGATCAGGGGGGAGCTTTCTTT
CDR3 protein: CASTFDQGGAFF

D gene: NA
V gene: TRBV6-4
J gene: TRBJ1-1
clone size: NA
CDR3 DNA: TGTGCCAGCAGCCACAGGCGAGACACTGAAGCTTTCTTT
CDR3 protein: CASSHRRDTEAFF

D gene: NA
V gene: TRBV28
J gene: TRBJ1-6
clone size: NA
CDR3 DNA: TGTGCCAGCAGTCTCGGGGGGTTAATTAGATCACCCCTCCACTTT
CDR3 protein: CASSLGGLIRSPLHF

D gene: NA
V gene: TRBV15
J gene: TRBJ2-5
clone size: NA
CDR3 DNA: TGTGCCACCAGTCTGGGGGGAGTACAAGAGACCCAGTACTTC
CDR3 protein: CATSLGGVQETQYF

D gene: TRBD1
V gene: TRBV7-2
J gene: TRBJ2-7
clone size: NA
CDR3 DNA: TGTGCCAGCAGCTTACTACAGGGGGCCTACGAGCAGTACTTC
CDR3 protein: CASSLLQGAYEQYF

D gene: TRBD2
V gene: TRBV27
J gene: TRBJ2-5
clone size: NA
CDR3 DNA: TGTGCCAGCAGACCGGGGGAGCGGGGGGGTTTGGAGACCCAGTACTTC
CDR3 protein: CASRPGERGGLETQYF

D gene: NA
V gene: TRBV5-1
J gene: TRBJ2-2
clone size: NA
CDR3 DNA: TGCGCCAGCAGCTTGGCCTGGGGCTCTACGAACACCGGGGAGCTGTTTTTT
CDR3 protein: CASSLAWGSTNTGELFF

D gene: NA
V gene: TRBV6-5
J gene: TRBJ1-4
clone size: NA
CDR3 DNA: TGTGCCAGTGGATCCGGGGGGGCGGAGAATGAAAAACTGTTTTTT
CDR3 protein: CASGSGGAENEKLFF

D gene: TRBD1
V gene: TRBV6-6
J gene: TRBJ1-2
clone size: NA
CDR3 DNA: TGTGCCAGCAGTTACTCAGGGACAGGCGAGTATGGCTACACCTTC
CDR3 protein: CASSYSGTGEYGYTF

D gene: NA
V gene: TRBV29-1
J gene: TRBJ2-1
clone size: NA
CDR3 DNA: TGCAGCGGGAGAAGACGCAATGAGCAGTTCTTC
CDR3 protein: CSGRRRNEQFF

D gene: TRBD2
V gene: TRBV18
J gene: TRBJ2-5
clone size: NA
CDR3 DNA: TGTGCCAGCTCTCATAGCGGGAGGGCCGAAGAGACCCAGTACTTC
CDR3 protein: CASSHSGRAEETQYF

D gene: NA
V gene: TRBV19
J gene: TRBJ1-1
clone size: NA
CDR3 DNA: TGTGCCAGTAGAGGCAACAGGGTAACTGAAGCTTTCTTT
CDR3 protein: CASRGNRVTEAFF

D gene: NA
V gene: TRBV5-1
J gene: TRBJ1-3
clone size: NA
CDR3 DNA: TGCGCCAGCAGCTTGGAAGGTTGGACAGAGGCAGGAAACACCATATATTTT
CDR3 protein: CASSLEGWTEAGNTIYF

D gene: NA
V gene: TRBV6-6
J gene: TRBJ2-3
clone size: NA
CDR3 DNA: TGTGCCAGCAGGACAGGCACAGATACGCAGTATTTT
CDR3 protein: CASRTGTDTQYF

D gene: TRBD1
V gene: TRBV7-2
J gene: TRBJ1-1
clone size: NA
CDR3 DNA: TGTGCCAGCAGCTTAGCGGGGACAGGCACTGAAGCTTTCTTT
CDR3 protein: CASSLAGTGTEAFF

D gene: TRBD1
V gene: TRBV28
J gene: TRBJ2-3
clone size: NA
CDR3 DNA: TGTGCCAGCAGAGAAGGGACAGCGGATACGCAGTATTTT
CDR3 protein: CASREGTADTQYF